One and the same sample provided the 9 T cell receptor beta chains below, sequenced in a study of T cell changes during pregnancy in multiple sclerosis (dated by TCRdb to between 2018 and 2021). Library preparation employed the immunoSEQ multiplex PCR assay. Sourced from immuneACCESS, this table was stored by TCRdb with only in-frame sequences that have V and J called. A share of the clones is absent; for the studies checked, an unresolved V gene accounts for under half, and the remainder has no known explanation. The table for this sample lists under 55,000 clones; around 90% of them were counted only once. The ten largest clonotypes hold roughly 0.66% of the sample. Sequencing was performed on CD4+ T cells from peripheral blood mononuclear cells, taken after pregnancy. The origin of the receptors is a female donor in good health, enrolled as a control in a pregnancy study.

The chain carries TRBV28 and TRBJ2-1; 7 bases agree with TRBD2. Germline V gives CDR1 MDHEN, CDR2 SYDVKM. The CDR3 is made up of 13 amino acids. V was pared by 6 bases and J by 8 bases, with 7 bases of the junction left unmatched. The CDR3: CASRERGRDEQFF. In DNA, the CDR3 is TGTGCCAGCAGAGAGCGGGGTAGGGATGAGCAGTTCTTC.

This sequence joins TRBV30 and TRBJ2-7; 7 positions agree with TRBD1. This CDR3 contains 13 residues. Germline lookup yields CDR1 GTSNPN and CDR2 SVGIG (reference sequence). Germline trimming cut 3 bases from V and 2 bases from J; bases unmatched to any gene: 4. CDR3 amino acids: CAWRGTETYEQYF. DNA of the CDR3: TGTGCCTGGAGAGGGACAGAGACCTACGAGCAGTACTTC.

The sample holds one count of this clone. This rearrangement joins TRBV7-2 to TRBJ1-1; TRBD1 matches at 10 bases. J gave up 4 bases and V 4 bases, and 0 bases lay outside the gene matches. The CDR3 covers 13 residues. Germline V CDR1 and CDR2: SGHTA, FQGNSA. Here the CDR3 reads CASSWTGGTEAFF. The CDR3 DNA reads TGTGCCAGCAGCTGGACAGGGGGCACTGAAGCTTTCTTT.

The rearrangement links TRBV11-2 to TRBJ2-7; D is ambiguous. V shed 3 bases and J shed 3 bases, with 3 bases lying between them. Germline V CDR1 and CDR2: SGHAT, FQNNGV. CDR3 length equals 11 residues. As DNA, the CDR3 is TGTGCCAGCAGCTTCCACTACGAGCAGTACTTC. Translated, it gives CASSFHYEQYF.

The chain couples TRBV5-1 to TRBJ1-2; 9 positions match TRBD1. CDR1 is SGHRS and CDR2 is YFSETQ in the germline V gene. The V and J ends lost 4 bases and 8 bases, in that order; junction bases with no gene match: 12. The CDR3 extends over 15 amino acids. This CDR3 reads CASSLGTGIFGGYTF. The CDR3 DNA is TGCGCCAGCAGCCTGGGGACAGGGATCTTTGGCGGCTACACCTTC.

The chain joins TRBV27 to TRBJ1-4; 8 bases match TRBD1. Germline trimming cut 5 bases from V and 5 bases from J; bases unmatched to any gene: 7. Germline V gives CDR1 MNHEY, CDR2 SMNVEV (reference sequence). This CDR3 is 15 amino acids long. The CDR3 protein is CASSLGQGLNEKLFF. CDR3 nucleotides: TGTGCCAGCAGTCTCGGACAGGGCCTAAATGAAAAACTGTTTTTT.

This sequence joins TRBV25-1 and TRBJ2-7; 9 bases fit TRBD1. CDR1 and CDR2 (germline): MGHDK, SYGVNS. The V gene end was trimmed by 5 bases and the J gene end by 2 bases; junction bases not matched to a gene: 1. The CDR3 has 13 residues. CDR3 sequence (DNA): TGTGCCAGCAGTAGGACAGGGGCCTACGAGCAGTACTTC. This codes for CASSRTGAYEQYF.

This rearrangement joins TRBV15 to TRBJ1-2; 8 positions agree with TRBD1. V shed 1 base, J shed 6 bases, and the junction held 4 bases outside the gene matches. CDR3 size: 14 residues. CDR1 LNHNV and CDR2 YYDKDF come from the germline V gene (reference sequence). The CDR3 is CATSRAAGGNGYTF. The CDR3 coding sequence is TGTGCCACCAGCAGAGCTGCAGGGGGCAATGGCTACACCTTC.

This clone was detected only a few times. The rearrangement uses TRBV10-3 and TRBJ2-3; 11 positions agree with TRBD2. This CDR3 is 15 amino acids long. V lost 2 bases and J lost 3; bases outside the gene matches: 1. The germline gives CDR1 ENHRY, CDR2 SYGVKD. CDR3 DNA: TGTGCCATCAGTGAGGTAGCGGGGGGGACAGATACGCAGTATTTT. The encoded protein is CAISEVAGGTDTQYF.